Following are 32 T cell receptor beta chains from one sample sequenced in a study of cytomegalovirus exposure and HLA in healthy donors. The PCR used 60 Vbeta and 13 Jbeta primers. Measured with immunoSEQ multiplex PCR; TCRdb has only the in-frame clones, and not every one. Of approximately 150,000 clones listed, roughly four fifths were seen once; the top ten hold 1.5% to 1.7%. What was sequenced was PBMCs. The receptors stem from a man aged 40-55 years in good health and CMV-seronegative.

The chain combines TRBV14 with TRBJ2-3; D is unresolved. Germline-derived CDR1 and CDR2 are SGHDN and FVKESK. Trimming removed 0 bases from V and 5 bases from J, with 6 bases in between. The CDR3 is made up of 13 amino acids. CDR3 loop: CASSQDWRDTQYF. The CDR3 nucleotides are TGTGCCAGCAGCCAAGATTGGAGAGATACGCAGTATTTT. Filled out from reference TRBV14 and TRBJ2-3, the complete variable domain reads EAGVTQFPSHSVIEKGQTVTLRCDPISGHDNLYWYRRVMGKEIKFLLHFVKESKQDESGMPNNRFLAERTGGTYSTLKVQPAELEDSGVYFCASSQDWRDTQYFGPGTRLTVL.

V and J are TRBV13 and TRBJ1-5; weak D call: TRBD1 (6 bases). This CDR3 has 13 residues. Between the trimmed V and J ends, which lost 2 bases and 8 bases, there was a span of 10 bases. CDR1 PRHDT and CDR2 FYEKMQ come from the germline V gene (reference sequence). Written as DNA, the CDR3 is TGTGCCAGCAGCTTATCAGGGGATAAGCCCCAGCATTTT. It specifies CASSLSGDKPQHF.

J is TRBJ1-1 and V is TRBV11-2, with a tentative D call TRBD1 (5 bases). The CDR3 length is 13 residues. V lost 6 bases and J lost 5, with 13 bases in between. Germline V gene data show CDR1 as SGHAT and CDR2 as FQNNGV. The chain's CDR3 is CASRGPGGTEAFF. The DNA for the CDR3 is TGTGCCAGCAGGGGACCGGGGGGAACTGAAGCTTTCTTT.

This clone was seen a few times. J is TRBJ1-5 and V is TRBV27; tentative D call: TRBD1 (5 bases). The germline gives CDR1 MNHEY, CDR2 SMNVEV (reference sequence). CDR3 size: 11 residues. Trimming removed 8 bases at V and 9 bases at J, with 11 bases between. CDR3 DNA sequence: TGTGCCAGCGGGGCTCAATGGCCCCAGCATTTT. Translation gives CASGAQWPQHF.

CDR3 amino acids: CASSPPPGYTF. CDR3 DNA: TGTGCCAGCAGCCCCCCTCCGGGCTACACCTTC. This chain joins TRBV2 and TRBJ1-2; D unresolved. Germline assignment: CDR1 SNHLY and CDR2 FYNNEI. The CDR3 totals 11 residues. V was clipped by 6 bases and J by 8 bases, with 10 bases between them.

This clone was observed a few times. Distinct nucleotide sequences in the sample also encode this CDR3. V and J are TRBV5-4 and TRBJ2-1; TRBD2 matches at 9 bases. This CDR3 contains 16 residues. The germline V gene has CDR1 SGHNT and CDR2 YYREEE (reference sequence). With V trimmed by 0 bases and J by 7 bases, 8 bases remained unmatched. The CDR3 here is CASSLAGSGGLNEQFF. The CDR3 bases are TGTGCCAGCAGCTTGGCCGGGAGCGGGGGGTTGAATGAGCAGTTCTTC. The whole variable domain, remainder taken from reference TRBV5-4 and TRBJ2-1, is ETGVTQSPTHLIKTRGQQVTLRCSSQSGHNTVSWYQQALGQGPQFIFQYYREEENGRGNFPPRFSGLQFPNYSSELNVNALELDDSALYLCASSLAGSGGLNEQFFGPGTRLTVL.

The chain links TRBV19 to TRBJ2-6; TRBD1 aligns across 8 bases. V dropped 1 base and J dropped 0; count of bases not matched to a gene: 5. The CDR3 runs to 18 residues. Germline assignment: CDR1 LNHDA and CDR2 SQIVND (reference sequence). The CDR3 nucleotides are TGTGCCAGTAGTATAGCACAGGGGGTCCGCTCTGGGGCCAACGTCCTGACTTTC. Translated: CASSIAQGVRSGANVLTF.

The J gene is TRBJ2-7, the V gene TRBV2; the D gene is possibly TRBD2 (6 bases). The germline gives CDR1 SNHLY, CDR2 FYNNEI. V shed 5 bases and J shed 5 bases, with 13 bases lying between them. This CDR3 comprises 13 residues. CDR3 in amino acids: CASSFSGPDEQYF. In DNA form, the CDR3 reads TGTGCCAGCAGTTTTAGCGGTCCTGACGAGCAGTACTTC.

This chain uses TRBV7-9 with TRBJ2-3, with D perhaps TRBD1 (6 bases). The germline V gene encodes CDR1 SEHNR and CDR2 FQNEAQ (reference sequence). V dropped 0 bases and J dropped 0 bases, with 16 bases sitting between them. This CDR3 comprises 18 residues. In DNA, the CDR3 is TGTGCCAGCAGCTTAGCGGACAGCCCTCACTTTAGCACAGATACGCAGTATTTT. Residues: CASSLADSPHFSTDTQYF.

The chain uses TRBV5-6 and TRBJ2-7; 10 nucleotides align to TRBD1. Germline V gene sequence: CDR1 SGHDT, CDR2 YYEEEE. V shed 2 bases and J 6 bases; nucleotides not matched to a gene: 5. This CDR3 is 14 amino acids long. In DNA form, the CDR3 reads TGTGCCAGCAGCTTTGGGACAGGGGTGCCCGAGCAGTACTTC. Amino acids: CASSFGTGVPEQYF.

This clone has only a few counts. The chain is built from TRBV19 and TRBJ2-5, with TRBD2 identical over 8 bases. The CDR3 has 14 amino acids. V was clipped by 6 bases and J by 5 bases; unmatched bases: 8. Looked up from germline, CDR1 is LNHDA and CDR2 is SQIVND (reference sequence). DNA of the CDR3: TGTGCCAGTAGCGGACAACCTAGCGGGGAGACCCAGTACTTC. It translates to CASSGQPSGETQYF.

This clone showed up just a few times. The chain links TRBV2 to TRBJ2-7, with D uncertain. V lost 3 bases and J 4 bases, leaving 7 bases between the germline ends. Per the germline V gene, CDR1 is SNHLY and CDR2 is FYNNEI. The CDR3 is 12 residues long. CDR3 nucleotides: TGTGCCAGCAGTGAGACTGGTTACGAGCAGTACGTC. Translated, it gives CASSETGYEQYV.

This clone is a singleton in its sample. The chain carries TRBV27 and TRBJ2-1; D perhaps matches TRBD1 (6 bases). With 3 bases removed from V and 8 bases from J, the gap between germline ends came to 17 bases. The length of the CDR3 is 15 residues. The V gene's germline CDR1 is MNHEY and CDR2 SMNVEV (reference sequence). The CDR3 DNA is TGTGCCAGCAGTTTCGGGACACAAAAGGGAGATGAGCAGTTCTTC. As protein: CASSFGTQKGDEQFF.

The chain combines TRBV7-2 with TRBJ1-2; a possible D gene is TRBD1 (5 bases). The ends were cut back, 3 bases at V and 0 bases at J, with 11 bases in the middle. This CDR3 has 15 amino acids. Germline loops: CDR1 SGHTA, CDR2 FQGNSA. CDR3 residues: CASSFQQVANYGYTF. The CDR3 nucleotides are TGTGCCAGCAGCTTTCAACAGGTAGCTAACTATGGCTACACCTTC.

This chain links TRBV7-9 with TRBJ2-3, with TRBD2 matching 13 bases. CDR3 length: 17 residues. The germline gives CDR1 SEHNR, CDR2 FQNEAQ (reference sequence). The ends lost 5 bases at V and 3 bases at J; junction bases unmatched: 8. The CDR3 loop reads CASSPRTSGSTTDTQYF. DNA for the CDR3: TGTGCCAGCAGCCCGCGGACTAGCGGGAGTACGACAGATACGCAGTATTTT.

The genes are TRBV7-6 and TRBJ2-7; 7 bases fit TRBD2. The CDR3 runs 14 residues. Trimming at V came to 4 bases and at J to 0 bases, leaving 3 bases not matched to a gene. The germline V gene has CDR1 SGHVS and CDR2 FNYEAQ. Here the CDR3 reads CASSSWTSSYEQYF. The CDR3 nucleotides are TGTGCCAGCAGCTCCTGGACTAGCTCCTACGAGCAGTACTTC.

CDR3: CASSPSGGAYEQYF. CDR3 sequence (DNA): TGTGCCAGCAGCCCTAGTGGGGGGGCGTACGAGCAGTACTTC. The chain has TRBV7-2 and TRBJ2-7; tentatively, D is TRBD2 (7 bases). V was trimmed by 5 bases and J by 4 bases, leaving 15 bases between them. From germline, CDR1 is SGHTA and CDR2 FQGNSA. The CDR3 contains 14 residues.

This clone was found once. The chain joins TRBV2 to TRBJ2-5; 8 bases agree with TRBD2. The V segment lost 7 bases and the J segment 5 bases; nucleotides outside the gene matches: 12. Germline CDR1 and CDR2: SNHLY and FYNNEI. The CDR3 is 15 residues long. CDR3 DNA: TGTGCCAGCAAGCGGGGGAGCCTCCTGACGGAGACCCAGTACTTC. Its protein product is CASKRGSLLTETQYF.

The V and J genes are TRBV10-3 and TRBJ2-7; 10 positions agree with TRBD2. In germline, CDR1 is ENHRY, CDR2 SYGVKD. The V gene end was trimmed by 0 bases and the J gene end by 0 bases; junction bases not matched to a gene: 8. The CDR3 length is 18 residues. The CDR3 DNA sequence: TGTGCCATCAGTGAGTCAGGGCTAGCGGGAGACACCTCCTACGAGCAGTACGTC. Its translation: CAISESGLAGDTSYEQYV.

CDR3 nucleotides: TGTGCCAGCAGCCAAGTAATCGGGGGGAAACCAGATACGCAGTATTTT. Its protein product is CASSQVIGGKPDTQYF. V and J are TRBV14 and TRBJ2-3; 7 bases are a match to TRBD2. This CDR3 spans 16 amino acids. The germline CDR1 and CDR2 sequences are SGHDN and FVKESK. Trimming removed 1 base from V and 4 bases from J; junction bases left unmatched: 8.

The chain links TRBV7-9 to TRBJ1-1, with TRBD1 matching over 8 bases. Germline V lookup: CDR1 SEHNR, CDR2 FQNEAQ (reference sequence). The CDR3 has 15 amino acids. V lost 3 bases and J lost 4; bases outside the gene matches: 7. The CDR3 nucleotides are TGTGCCAGCAGCTTCGATGGACAGGGCGGCACTGAAGCTTTCTTT. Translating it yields CASSFDGQGGTEAFF. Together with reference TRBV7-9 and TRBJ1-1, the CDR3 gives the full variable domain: DTGVSQNPRHKITKRGQNVTFRCDPISEHNRLYWYRQTLGQGPEFLTYFQNEAQLEKSRLLSDRFSAERPKGSFSTLEIQRTEQGDSAMYLCASSFDGQGGTEAFFGQGTRLTVV.

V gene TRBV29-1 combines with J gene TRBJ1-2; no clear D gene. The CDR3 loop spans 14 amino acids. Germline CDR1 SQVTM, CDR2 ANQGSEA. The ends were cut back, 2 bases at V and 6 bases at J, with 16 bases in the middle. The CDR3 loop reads CSVEKEWLSHGYTF. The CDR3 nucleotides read TGCAGCGTTGAAAAGGAGTGGCTTTCGCATGGCTACACCTTC.

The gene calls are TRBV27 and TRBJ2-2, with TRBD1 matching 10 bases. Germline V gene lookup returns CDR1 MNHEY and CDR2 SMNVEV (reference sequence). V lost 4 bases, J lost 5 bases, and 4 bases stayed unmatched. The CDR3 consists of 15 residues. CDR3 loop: CASSWTGGRTGELFF. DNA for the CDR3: TGTGCCAGCAGTTGGACAGGGGGTCGAACCGGGGAGCTGTTTTTT.

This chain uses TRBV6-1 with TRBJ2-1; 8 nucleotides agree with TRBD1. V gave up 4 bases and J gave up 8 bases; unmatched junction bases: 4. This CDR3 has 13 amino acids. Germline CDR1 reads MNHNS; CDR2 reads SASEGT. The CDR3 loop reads CASSVTGGDEQFF. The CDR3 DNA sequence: TGTGCCAGCAGTGTAACAGGGGGAGATGAGCAGTTCTTC.

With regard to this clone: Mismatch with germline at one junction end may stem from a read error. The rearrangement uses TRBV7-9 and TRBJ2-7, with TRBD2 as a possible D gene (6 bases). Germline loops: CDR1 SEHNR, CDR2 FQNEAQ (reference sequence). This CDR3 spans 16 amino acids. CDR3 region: CSSSSDGGRITYEQYF. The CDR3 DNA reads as TGTTCCAGCAGCTCCGACGGGGGAAGGATTACCTACGAGCAGTACTTC. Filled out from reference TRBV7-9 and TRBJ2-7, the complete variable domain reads DTGVSQNPRHKITKRGQNVTFRCDPISEHNRLYWYRQTLGQGPEFLTYFQNEAQLEKSRLLSDRFSAERPKGSFSTLEIQRTEQGDSAMYLCSSSSDGGRITYEQYFGPGTRLTVT.

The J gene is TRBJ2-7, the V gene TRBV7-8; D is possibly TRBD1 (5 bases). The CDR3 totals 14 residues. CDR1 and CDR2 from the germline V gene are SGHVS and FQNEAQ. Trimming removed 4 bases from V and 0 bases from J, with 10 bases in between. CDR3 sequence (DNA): TGTGCCAGCAGCTCGACAGCCTCCTCCTACGAGCAGTACGTC. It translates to CASSSTASSYEQYV.

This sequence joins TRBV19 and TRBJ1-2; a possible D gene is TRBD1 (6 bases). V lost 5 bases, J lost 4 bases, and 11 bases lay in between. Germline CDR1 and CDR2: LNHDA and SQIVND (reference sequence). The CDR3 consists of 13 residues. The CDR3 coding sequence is TGTGCCAGTAGTCCGGGGGGGCCCTATGGCTACACCTTC. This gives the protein CASSPGGPYGYTF.

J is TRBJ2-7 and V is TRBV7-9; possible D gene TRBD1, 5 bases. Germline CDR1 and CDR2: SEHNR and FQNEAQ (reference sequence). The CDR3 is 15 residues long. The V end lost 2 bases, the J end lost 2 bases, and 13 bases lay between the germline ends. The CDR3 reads CASSLLLTGAYEQYF. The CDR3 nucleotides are TGTGCCAGCAGCTTACTACTAACAGGAGCCTACGAGCAGTACTTC.

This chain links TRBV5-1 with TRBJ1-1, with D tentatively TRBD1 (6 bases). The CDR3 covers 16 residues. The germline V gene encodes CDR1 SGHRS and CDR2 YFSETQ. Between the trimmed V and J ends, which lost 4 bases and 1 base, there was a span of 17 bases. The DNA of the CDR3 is TGCGCCAGCAGCCCGACGTGGGGGCCGGAGAACACTGAAGCTTTCTTT. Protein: CASSPTWGPENTEAFF.

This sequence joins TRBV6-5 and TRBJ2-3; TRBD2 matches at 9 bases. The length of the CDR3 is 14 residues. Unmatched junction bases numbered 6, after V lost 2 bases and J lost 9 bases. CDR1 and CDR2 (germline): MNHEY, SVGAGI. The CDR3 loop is CASSYGGGRGTQYF. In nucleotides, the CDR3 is TGTGCCAGCAGTTACGGGGGCGGGAGGGGGACGCAGTATTTT.

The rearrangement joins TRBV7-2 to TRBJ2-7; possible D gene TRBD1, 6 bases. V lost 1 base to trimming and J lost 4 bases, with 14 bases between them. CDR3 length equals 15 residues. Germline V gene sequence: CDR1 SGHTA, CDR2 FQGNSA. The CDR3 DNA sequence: TGTGCCAGCAGCTTAGTAGGGGGAGATAGTTACGAGCAGTACTTC. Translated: CASSLVGGDSYEQYF. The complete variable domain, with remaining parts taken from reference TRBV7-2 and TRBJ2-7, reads GAGVSQSPSNKVTEKGKDVELRCDPISGHTALYWYRQSLGQGLEFLIYFQGNSAPDKSGLPSDRFSAERTGGSVSTLTIQRTQQEDSAVYLCASSLVGGDSYEQYFGPGTRLTVT.

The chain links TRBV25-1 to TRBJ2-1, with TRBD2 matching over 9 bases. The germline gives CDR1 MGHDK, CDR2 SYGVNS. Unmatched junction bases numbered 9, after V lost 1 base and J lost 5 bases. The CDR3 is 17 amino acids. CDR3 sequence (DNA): TGTGCCAGCAGTGAATCCCGAAGCGGGAGGCCCCACAATGAGCAGTTCTTC. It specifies CASSESRSGRPHNEQFF.